The 2 T cell receptor beta chains below were found in one sample sequenced in a study of response to subunit inactivated influenza vaccine. TCRdb re-derived calls from the RT-PCR reads in MiXCR, one entry per CDR3 protein. The sample gives around 790,000 distinct CDR3 sequences, about 20% of which show up once; roughly 10% is in the top ten. Specimen: PBMCs from blood, collected 4 to 6 days after vaccination. The source of these receptors is a middle-aged man who received an inactivated influenza vaccine.

The rearrangement links TRBV20-1 to TRBJ2-1, with TRBD2 matching 7 bases. After removal of 6 bases from V and 5 bases from J, the junction contained 10 bases not matched to a gene. The CDR3 is made up of 14 amino acids. CDR1 is DFQATT, CDR2 SNEGSKA, per germline (reference sequence). CDR3 nucleotide sequence: TGCAGTGCGCCGATAGCGGGCCTTCACAATGAGCAGTTCTTC. Residues: CSAPIAGLHNEQFF.

This chain uses TRBV30 with TRBJ2-1; TRBD2 matches 7 bases. Trimming at V came to 0 bases and at J to 15 bases, leaving 11 bases not matched to a gene. The CDR3 loop spans 13 amino acids. CDR1 is GTSNPN, CDR2 SVGIG, per germline (reference sequence). This CDR3 is CAWSVLGEGLLFF. CDR3 nucleotide sequence: TGTGCCTGGAGTGTACTGGGGGAGGGCCTACTGTTCTTC.